This T cell receptor beta chain is from a study of shared clonotypes between healthy human individuals. For the study at large: CD4 naive cells filled three plates per donor, CD4 memory three, CD8 naive two and CD8 memory one.

This CDR3 region has 15 residues. Looked up from germline, CDR1 is SGHRS and CDR2 is YFSETQ. V lost 4 bases and J lost 6, with 17 bases in between. Genomic DNA per cell subset filled all wells of several immunoSEQ plates. Sequenced by immunoSEQ multiplex PCR; TCRdb stores in-frame clones only, minus some. This table has about 2.4 million clones, approximately 93% appearing once. This receptor was taken from a man aged 18 to 30 in good health. Some clones in this sample may be carry-over from other donors' samples. The chain couples TRBV5-1 to TRBJ2-1, with D possibly being TRBD1 (5 bases). Input material: naive CD4+ T cells from PBMCs. Documented subset: CD45RA+ positively selected. DNA of the CDR3: TGCGCCAGCAGCGTTACAGGCGGCGGCTCCAATGAGCAGTTCTTC. This translates into CASSVTGGGSNEQFF.